These 28 T cell receptor beta chains came from one sample sequenced in a study of blood T cell repertoires in COVID-19. Libraries were prepared by immunoSEQ multiplex PCR; TCRdb keeps only in-frame clonotypes and omits some of them. Of tens of thousands of clones listed, roughly 85% are singletons. The sequencing sample was made of peripheral blood. The receptors shown here come from a woman aged 70-85 years in a cohort sampled during active COVID-19.

The chain has TRBV11-2 and TRBJ2-5; a possible D gene is TRBD2 (6 bases). Deletions cut 0 bases from V and 9 bases from J, with 17 bases between. Looked up from germline, CDR1 is SGHAT and CDR2 is FQNNGV. The CDR3 is 15 residues long. DNA of the CDR3: TGTGCCAGCAGCTTAGATCCTGGCGGGACGGGGGCCCAGTACTTC. Protein: CASSLDPGGTGAQYF.

The chain carries TRBV5-5 and TRBJ2-1, with 8 bases identical to TRBD2. Germline CDR1 is SGHKS and CDR2 is YYEKEE (reference sequence). J lost 7 bases, V lost 4 bases, and 7 bases had no gene match. The CDR3 is 14 residues long. The CDR3 coding sequence is TGTGCCAGCAGCAGAGGGACTAGAGGGAATGAGCAGTTCTTC. Translated, it gives CASSRGTRGNEQFF.

In the case of this clone: The junction differs from germline at one of its ends, possibly a read error. The chain recombines TRBV19 with TRBJ1-2; D unresolved. The CDR3 extends over 12 amino acids. CDR1 is LNHDA and CDR2 is SQIVND in the germline V gene (reference sequence). CDR3 residues: CASSIESHHAAF. The CDR3 coding sequence is TGTGCCAGTAGTATAGAATCACACCACGCTGCATTC.

The V gene is TRBV3-1 (or the pseudogene TRBV3-2), the J gene TRBJ1-1; D is undetermined. The CDR3 is 12 residues long. Trimming removed 1 base from V and 5 bases from J, with 5 bases in between. Germline CDR1 is LGHDT and CDR2 is YNNKEL (reference sequence). CDR3 region: CASSQGPTEAFF. The CDR3 region has the DNA TGTGCCAGCAGCCAAGGTCCGACTGAAGCTTTCTTT.

CDR3 amino acids: CASSSDRGRTDTQYF. CDR3 nucleotide sequence: TGTGCCAGCAGCTCGGACAGGGGGCGGACAGATACGCAGTATTTT. This chain joins TRBV5-8 and TRBJ2-3; TRBD1 matches at 11 bases. The CDR3 runs to 15 residues. Germline CDR1 is SGHTS and CDR2 is YDEGEE. V was clipped by 3 bases and J by 3 bases; unmatched bases: 3.

The J gene is TRBJ1-3, the V gene TRBV21-1; whether TRBD1, the table's D call, matches the DNA was not checked. TRBV21-1 is reported as a pseudogene. The CDR3 extends over 16 amino acids. The CDR3, as DNA: TGTGCCAGCAGCAAAGTTGGGGGACACTCTGGAAACACCATATATTTT. Residues: CASSKVGGHSGNTIYF.

This chain connects TRBV3-1 (or the pseudogene TRBV3-2) to TRBJ2-2, with 13 bases that match TRBD2. The CDR3 has 15 residues. The germline gives CDR1 LGHDT, CDR2 YNNKEL (reference sequence). V gave up 6 bases and J gave up 4 bases; unmatched junction bases: 2. The CDR3 here is CASSRTSGSTGELFF. DNA of the CDR3: TGTGCCAGCAGTCGGACTAGCGGGAGCACCGGGGAGCTGTTTTTT.

A few counts support this clone. The V gene is TRBV27, the J gene TRBJ1-1; 9 bases map to TRBD1. CDR3 length equals 15 residues. The J segment lost 13 bases and the V segment lost 8 bases, leaving 20 bases of the junction unmatched. Germline V gives CDR1 MNHEY, CDR2 SMNVEV (reference sequence). The CDR3 nucleotides read TGTGCCAGCGGACTGAGGACAGGGGCCGCCAGGTTGGTTTTCTTT. This gives the protein CASGLRTGAARLVFF.

The J gene is TRBJ2-5, the V gene TRBV13; a weak D match, TRBD2 (5 bases). The length of the CDR3 is 14 residues. Trimming stripped 1 base from V and 4 bases from J, with 10 bases between. Germline-derived CDR1 and CDR2 are PRHDT and FYEKMQ (reference sequence). The CDR3 reads CASSLAEDAETQYF. The CDR3, as DNA: TGTGCCAGCAGCTTAGCGGAGGATGCAGAGACCCAGTACTTC.

J is TRBJ2-5 and V is TRBV23-1; D perhaps matches TRBD1 (6 bases). TRBV23-1 is assigned to the ORF class and has an uncertain function. This CDR3 comprises 15 residues. Trimming cost V 2 bases and J 5 bases, with 15 bases left between them. CDR3 residues: CASSQPDRIGETQYF. CDR3 DNA: TGCGCCAGCAGTCAACCTGACAGGATCGGGGAGACCCAGTACTTC.

This clone has just a few counts. The rearrangement links TRBV19 to TRBJ1-1; no clear D gene. CDR1 and CDR2 (germline): LNHDA, SQIVND (reference sequence). Trimming took 3 bases from V and 4 from J, leaving 15 bases between them. This CDR3 is 15 amino acids long. CDR3 bases: TGTGCCAGTAGTATCGGCCGGGGATCGGGCACTGAAGCTTTCTTT. It is translated as CASSIGRGSGTEAFF.

The chain is built from TRBV18 and TRBJ1-1; D not certain. Germline V gene sequence: CDR1 KGHSH, CDR2 LQKENI. The CDR3 runs to 15 residues. V lost 3 bases, J lost 1 base, and 12 bases lay in between. The CDR3 spells CASSPSPRGNTEAFF. In nucleotides, the CDR3 is TGTGCCAGCTCACCCTCCCCCCGGGGGAACACTGAAGCTTTCTTT.

The chain is built from TRBV6-6 and TRBJ1-3; D is unresolved. Germline CDR1 and CDR2: MNHNY and SVGAGI (reference sequence). V was trimmed by 2 bases and J by 6 bases, leaving 17 bases between them. The CDR3 has 16 amino acids. The CDR3 DNA reads as TGTGCCAGCAGTTACAGTGAGGGATACGTGACAAACACCATATATTTT. Translation gives CASSYSEGYVTNTIYF.

V and J are TRBV5-1 and TRBJ1-1; TRBD1 aligns across 11 bases. Unmatched junction bases numbered 4, after V lost 4 bases and J lost 5 bases. The CDR3 covers 14 residues. In germline, CDR1 is SGHRS, CDR2 YFSETQ. CDR3 sequence (DNA): TGCGCCAGCAGCCCGGGACAGGGGGGGACTGAAGCTTTCTTT. As protein: CASSPGQGGTEAFF.

The V gene is TRBV24-1, the J gene TRBJ2-2, with TRBD2 identical over 10 bases. Germline V gene sequence: CDR1 KGHDR, CDR2 SFDVKD. With 2 bases clipped from V and 0 bases from J, the junction kept 2 bases outside the gene matches. The CDR3 is 17 residues long. CDR3 protein: CATSDSLAGTNTGELFF. Written as DNA, the CDR3 is TGTGCCACCAGTGATTCACTAGCGGGAACGAACACCGGGGAGCTGTTTTTT.

This clone was detected once. V usage is TRBV2 and J usage is TRBJ2-5, with 8 bases fitting TRBD1. After removal of 5 bases from V and 5 bases from J, the junction contained 4 bases not matched to a gene. The germline V gene encodes CDR1 SNHLY and CDR2 FYNNEI. This CDR3 is 13 amino acids long. In DNA form, the CDR3 reads TGTGCCAGCAGTTATACAGGGGGGGAGACCCAGTACTTC. Encoded protein: CASSYTGGETQYF.

The gene calls are TRBV6-5 and TRBJ2-6; no clear D gene. The CDR3 has 14 residues. V was cut by 9 bases and J by 0 bases, with 9 bases left in between. Germline CDR1 MNHEY, CDR2 SVGAGI. The DNA for the CDR3 is TGTGCCAGTTCAGAAACCTCTGGGGCCAACGTCCTGACTTTC. Its translation: CASSETSGANVLTF.

This clone was observed once. V is TRBV7-9 and J is TRBJ2-5, with 7 positions matching TRBD2. The CDR3 sequence is 13 residues long. Per the germline V gene, CDR1 is SEHNR and CDR2 is FQNEAQ (reference sequence). V was pared by 3 bases and J by 3 bases, with 1 base of the junction left unmatched. This CDR3 is CASSFAGEETQYF. CDR3 DNA sequence: TGTGCCAGCAGCTTTGCGGGGGAAGAGACCCAGTACTTC.

The rearrangement joins TRBV6-5 to TRBJ2-7; 12 bases fit TRBD2. The CDR3 is 15 residues long. CDR1 is MNHEY and CDR2 is SVGAGI in the germline V gene. The V segment lost 0 bases and the J segment 7 bases; nucleotides outside the gene matches: 4. The CDR3 nucleotides read TGTGCCAGCAGTTACTCGACTAGCGGGAGAGGTGAGCAGTACTTC. As protein: CASSYSTSGRGEQYF.

The V gene is TRBV6-2 or TRBV6-3, the J gene TRBJ2-5; D possibly corresponds to TRBD2 (5 bases). The germline gives CDR1 MNHEY, CDR2 SVGEGT. The V end was cut by 3 bases, the J end by 1 base, with 21 bases between. This CDR3 region has 18 residues. The CDR3 nucleotides are TGTGCCAGCAGTTATCCCCCGATTGAACTAGGACCCCAAGAGACCCAGTACTTC. Protein: CASSYPPIELGPQETQYF.

V gene TRBV5-1 combines with J gene TRBJ2-4; 7 nucleotides line up with TRBD1. CDR3 length: 14 residues. CDR1 SGHRS and CDR2 YFSETQ come from the germline V gene. V lost 4 bases and J lost 6; bases outside the gene matches: 7. CDR3: CASSEVGGINIQYF. CDR3 coding DNA: TGCGCCAGCAGCGAGGTAGGGGGCATAAACATTCAGTACTTC.

This rearrangement joins TRBV27 to TRBJ2-7; 8 bases are shared with TRBD2. V shed 6 bases, J shed 0 bases, and the junction held 10 bases outside the gene matches. The CDR3 consists of 16 residues. Germline CDR1 and CDR2: MNHEY and SMNVEV (reference sequence). CDR3 bases: TGTGCCAGCAGCTTACCGGAGCGGGAGAGCTCCTACGAGCAGTACTTC. Its protein is CASSLPERESSYEQYF.

The V call is TRBV10-3, the J call TRBJ2-1; 9 bases fit TRBD2. The CDR3 consists of 17 residues. CDR1 is ENHRY and CDR2 is SYGVKD in the germline V gene. V trimming: 3 bases; J trimming: 8 bases; junction bases outside the gene matches: 14. CDR3 DNA sequence: TGTGCCATCAGTGAATTAATGCTGGCGGGAGGGGTCGATGAGCAGTTCTTC. Its protein product is CAISELMLAGGVDEQFF.

The CDR3 region has the DNA TGTGCCTGGAAATTAGAGGGCTCCTATAATTCACCCCTCCACTTT. Translation: CAWKLEGSYNSPLHF. The chain carries TRBV30 and TRBJ1-6, with D unresolved. Trimming left V 4 bases short and J 0 bases short, with 10 bases between. The germline V gene encodes CDR1 GTSNPN and CDR2 SVGIG (reference sequence). CDR3 length: 15 residues.

J is TRBJ2-3 and V is TRBV7-2; 12 bases are a match to TRBD2. The CDR3 is made up of 16 amino acids. Germline V gives CDR1 SGHTA, CDR2 FQGNSA. The trim removed 2 bases at V and 4 bases at J, leaving 4 bases unmatched. CDR3 bases: TGTGCCAGCAGCTTACCTAGCGGGAGGGGCGCAGATACGCAGTATTTT. It encodes CASSLPSGRGADTQYF. Based on the CDR3 plus reference TRBV7-2 and TRBJ2-3, the full variable domain is GAGVSQSPSNKVTEKGKDVELRCDPISGHTALYWYRQSLGQGLEFLIYFQGNSAPDKSGLPSDRFSAERTGGSVSTLTIQRTQQEDSAVYLCASSLPSGRGADTQYFGPGTRLTVL.

This clone has just a few counts. Relative to the germline gene, one junction end is altered; a read error may explain this. This chain joins TRBV7-7 and TRBJ2-3; D is uncertain. Germline CDR1 reads SSHAT; CDR2 reads FNYEAQ (reference sequence). The CDR3 consists of 16 residues. The CDR3 is CASSLGPLGSTDTQYF. The CDR3 DNA follows: TGTGCTAGCAGCTTAGGACCCCTCGGGAGCACAGATACGCAGTATTTT.

The genes are TRBV30 and TRBJ2-7; 8 nucleotides match TRBD2. Looked up from germline, CDR1 is GTSNPN and CDR2 is SVGIG (reference sequence). J gave up 0 bases and V 3 bases, and 7 bases lay outside the gene matches. CDR3 length equals 15 residues. CDR3 sequence: CAWRPFSGISYEQYF. The CDR3 DNA sequence: TGTGCCTGGAGACCATTTAGCGGGATCTCCTACGAGCAGTACTTC.

This chain joins TRBV6-5 and TRBJ1-3; D gene unclear. V lost 0 bases, J lost 0 bases, and 6 bases lay in between. In germline, CDR1 is MNHEY, CDR2 SVGAGI. The length of the CDR3 is 15 residues. CDR3: CASSYSGISGNTIYF. The CDR3 DNA sequence: TGTGCCAGCAGTTACTCCGGGATCTCTGGAAACACCATATATTTT.